This entry concerns a single TCR beta chain. The antigen is unknown. This specimen belongs to a study of siplizumab effects on memory and regulatory T cells. Study-level points and caveats: Mappable alloreactive CD4+ clones averaged around 69% Treg-derived with siplizumab versus approximately 25% in controls. Of the proliferating CD4+ or CD8+ clones, roughly 75-96% lacked a naive or memory phenotype that could be assigned. A major contribution to the alloresponse seemed to be made by naive T cells, which seemed more diverse than memory cells.

Approximately 10^5 TCR templates were measured in each sample. The assay was immunoSEQ multiplex PCR, and TCRdb's table has in-frame clones only and misses some. Of about 100,000 clones listed, just over 90% were seen once; the top ten hold 0.55% to 0.95%. V dropped 3 bases and J dropped 5 bases, with 9 bases sitting between them. Germline assignment: CDR1 ENHRY and CDR2 SYGVKD. The CDR3 spans 13 residues. J is TRBJ2-3 and V is TRBV10-3; D call uncertain. The receptor comes from a human donor in good health. Sequencing was performed on Tregs sorted from blood. The CDR3 DNA reads as TGTGCCATCAGTGAAGGGCCAGGAGATACGCAGTATTTT. Translation: CAISEGPGDTQYF.